These 30 T cell receptor beta chains came from one sample sequenced in a study of T cell responses to AZD1222 COVID-19 vaccine. Assay: immunoSEQ multiplex PCR; the TCRdb copy retains only in-frame clones and omits some. The data contain 100,000 to 150,000 clones, approximately 88% of them seen just once; the ten biggest clones take up about 6%. The specimen comprised peripheral blood, sampled on day 0 of AZD1222 vaccination. These receptors originate from an adult in good health.

CDR3 sequence (DNA): TGTGCCTGGAGTGGGGGCCCCCGGTACGAGCAGTACTTC. This codes for CAWSGGPRYEQYF. This chain joins TRBV30 and TRBJ2-7, with a possible D match to TRBD1 (5 bases). CDR1 and CDR2 (germline): GTSNPN, SVGIG (reference sequence). Trimming took off 1 base at V and 4 bases at J, with 11 bases between the two ends. CDR3 size: 13 residues.

CDR3 loop: CASSVEEAYGYTF. CDR3 sequence (DNA): TGTGCCAGCAGCGTAGAAGAGGCGTATGGCTACACCTTC. This sequence joins TRBV9 and TRBJ1-2; D not resolved. Germline CDR1 is SGDLS and CDR2 is YYNGEE. V dropped 0 bases and J dropped 5 bases, with 8 bases sitting between them. The CDR3 spans 13 residues.

The chain joins TRBV30 to TRBJ1-1, with 9 bases matching TRBD1. The CDR3 contains 16 residues. Germline V lookup: CDR1 GTSNPN, CDR2 SVGIG (reference sequence). Unmatched junction bases numbered 7, after V lost 2 bases and J lost 0 bases. The CDR3 region has the DNA TGTGCCTGGAGTAGTATCACAGGGGGCGTGAACACTGAAGCTTTCTTT. It codes for CAWSSITGGVNTEAFF.

This clone was found a few times. The chain uses TRBV3-1 (or the pseudogene TRBV3-2) and TRBJ1-2; D gene unclear. CDR3 size: 15 residues. Trimming shortened V by 4 bases and J by 8 bases, and 20 bases separated the two germline ends. Germline CDR1 LGHDT, CDR2 YNNKEL (reference sequence). CDR3 bases: TGTGCCAGCAGCCGATCCGGGGAGGGAGGAAAGGGCTACACCTTC. Amino acid sequence: CASSRSGEGGKGYTF.

The CDR3 loop is CASSLGGPYEQYF. CDR3 DNA sequence: TGTGCCAGCAGCTTAGGGGGACCCTACGAGCAGTACTTC. This chain connects TRBV7-9 to TRBJ2-7; the D gene could be TRBD1 or TRBD2 (5 bases each). Germline-derived CDR1 and CDR2 are SEHNR and FQNEAQ (reference sequence). Trimming shortened V by 1 base and J by 2 bases, and 6 bases separated the two germline ends. This CDR3 has 13 residues.

J is TRBJ1-6 and V is TRBV27; D is possibly TRBD1 (6 bases). Deletions cut 5 bases from V and 7 bases from J, with 12 bases between. The CDR3 loop spans 14 amino acids. The germline gives CDR1 MNHEY, CDR2 SMNVEV (reference sequence). The CDR3, as DNA: TGTGCCAGCAGTCGGGGGCAGGGCAATTCACCCCTCCACTTT. Translation: CASSRGQGNSPLHF.

The rearrangement uses TRBV6-2 or TRBV6-3 and TRBJ2-7; unclear D gene. With 5 bases removed from V and 6 bases from J, the gap between germline ends came to 17 bases. CDR1 is MNHEY, CDR2 SVGEGT, per germline. The CDR3 has 14 amino acids. The CDR3 is CASSRHTYWREQYF. Written as DNA, the CDR3 is TGTGCCAGCAGTCGCCACACGTACTGGCGCGAGCAGTACTTC.

The chain combines TRBV14 with TRBJ2-1; D gene unclear. Between the trimmed V and J ends, which lost 1 base and 7 bases, there was a span of 8 bases. Germline CDR1 and CDR2: SGHDN and FVKESK. This CDR3 region has 13 residues. The CDR3 nucleotides are TGTGCCAGCAGCCAAGTTCTCCGGAATGAGCAGTTCTTC. This sequence encodes CASSQVLRNEQFF.

V is TRBV5-5 and J is TRBJ2-7; possibly TRBD1 for D (7 bases). This CDR3 comprises 16 residues. Trimming shortened V by 4 bases and J by 3 bases, and 20 bases separated the two germline ends. Germline values: CDR1 SGHKS, CDR2 YYEKEE (reference sequence). The CDR3 nucleotides read TGTGCCAGCAGCCCCAAGGGGGCGGGGTCGGGCTACGAGCAGTACTTC. Translated: CASSPKGAGSGYEQYF. Together with reference TRBV5-5 and TRBJ2-7, the CDR3 gives the full variable domain: DAGVTQSPTHLIKTRGQQVTLRCSPISGHKSVSWYQQVLGQGPQFIFQYYEKEERGRGNFPDRFSARQFPNYSSELNVNALLLGDSALYLCASSPKGAGSGYEQYFGPGTRLTVT.

The J gene is TRBJ2-2, the V gene TRBV6-1, with D unclear. Per germline, CDR1 MNHNS and CDR2 SASEGT. V lost 3 bases and J lost 6, with 5 bases in between. The length of the CDR3 is 12 residues. Here the CDR3 reads CASSDYPGELFF. CDR3 DNA sequence: TGTGCCAGCAGTGATTATCCCGGGGAGCTGTTTTTT.

J is TRBJ1-1 and V is TRBV4-1, with 9 bases matching TRBD1. The V and J ends lost 3 bases and 6 bases, in that order; junction bases with no gene match: 8. CDR1 MGHRA and CDR2 YSYEKL come from the germline V gene. The CDR3 covers 15 residues. The CDR3 nucleotides read TGCGCCAGCAGCCAGTGGACAGGGGTTTTCGCTGAAGCTTTCTTT. Its protein product is CASSQWTGVFAEAFF.

The chain couples TRBV29-1 to TRBJ1-2; 9 positions match TRBD1. The CDR3 totals 16 residues. Trimming removed 0 bases from V and 7 bases from J; junction bases left unmatched: 12. Looked up from germline, CDR1 is SQVTM and CDR2 is ANQGSEA. In DNA form, the CDR3 reads TGCAGCGTTGAAGATGGGTCCCGACAGGGGGTCTCTGGCTACACCTTC. This encodes CSVEDGSRQGVSGYTF.

This chain uses TRBV9 with TRBJ2-7; 8 bases match TRBD2. The CDR3 spans 15 residues. Trimming cost V 3 bases and J 0 bases; bases outside gene matches: 5. CDR1 is SGDLS and CDR2 is YYNGEE in the germline V gene. The CDR3 loop reads CASSGRAGGSYEQYF. The CDR3 DNA is TGTGCCAGCAGCGGCCGCGCGGGAGGCTCCTACGAGCAGTACTTC.

The sample holds one count of this clone. This chain connects TRBV27 to TRBJ2-1; 7 nucleotides line up with TRBD2. The germline V gene has CDR1 MNHEY and CDR2 SMNVEV (reference sequence). The V gene end was trimmed by 2 bases and the J gene end by 7 bases; junction bases not matched to a gene: 11. This CDR3 is 16 amino acids long. This CDR3 is CASSLRGGDVWNEQFF. The CDR3 DNA reads TGTGCCAGCAGTTTAAGGGGAGGGGACGTGTGGAATGAGCAGTTCTTC.

This chain links TRBV6-5 with TRBJ1-2; no clear D. CDR1 is MNHEY and CDR2 is SVGAGI in the germline V gene. This CDR3 has 12 residues. V was cut by 6 bases and J by 7 bases, with 12 bases left in between. CDR3 loop: CASRPPLGGYTF. In DNA, the CDR3 is TGTGCCAGCAGACCCCCTCTGGGTGGCTACACCTTC.

This rearrangement joins TRBV6-5 to TRBJ2-2; D is unclear. V was cut by 2 bases and J by 3 bases, with 4 bases left in between. The CDR3 runs 13 residues. Looked up from germline, CDR1 is MNHEY and CDR2 is SVGAGI. The CDR3 reads CASSYRDTGELFF. The CDR3 DNA follows: TGTGCCAGCAGTTACCGCGACACCGGGGAGCTGTTTTTT.

This rearrangement joins TRBV6-5 to TRBJ2-1; 7 positions match TRBD1. The CDR3 consists of 15 residues. V lost 6 bases to trimming and J lost 1 base; unmatched junction nucleotides: 6. Germline CDR1 reads MNHEY; CDR2 reads SVGAGI. Written as DNA, the CDR3 is TGTGCCAGCAGCGCCGACAGGGTGTCCTACAATGAGCAGTTCTTC. It translates to CASSADRVSYNEQFF.

The chain recombines TRBV12-5 with TRBJ1-2; D ambiguous. Germline V gene data show CDR1 as LGHNT and CDR2 as FRNRAP. There are 13 residues in the CDR3. Trimming took off 7 bases at V and 2 bases at J, with 11 bases between the two ends. This CDR3 is CASALTENYGYTF. CDR3 sequence (DNA): TGTGCTAGTGCTCTAACAGAGAACTATGGCTACACCTTC. The whole variable domain, filled in from reference TRBV12-5 and TRBJ1-2, reads DARVTQTPRHKVTEMGQEVTMRCQPILGHNTVFWYRQTMMQGLELLAYFRNRAPLDDSGMPKDRFSAEMPDATLATLKIQPSEPRDSAVYFCASALTENYGYTFGSGTRLTVV.

The chain recombines TRBV10-3 with TRBJ1-1; D is ambiguous. The V end was cut by 2 bases, the J end by 5 bases, with 3 bases between. The CDR3 has 11 residues. Germline V gene sequence: CDR1 ENHRY, CDR2 SYGVKD. Here the CDR3 reads CAISEGTEAFF. The CDR3 nucleotides read TGTGCCATCAGTGAGGGAACTGAAGCTTTCTTT.

The rearrangement uses TRBV19 and TRBJ1-2; D possibly corresponds to TRBD1 (5 bases). The length of the CDR3 is 14 residues. V was shortened by 6 bases and J by 8 bases, with 19 bases between the two germline ends. CDR1 is LNHDA and CDR2 is SQIVND in the germline V gene (reference sequence). CDR3: CASRGDRFGRGYTF. The CDR3 nucleotides read TGTGCCAGTAGGGGGGACCGCTTTGGGCGAGGCTACACCTTC.

In its sample, this clone was seen once. The CDR3 spells CASSPVGGSNQPQHF. The CDR3 region has the DNA TGTGCCAGCTCACCGGTTGGGGGCAGCAATCAGCCCCAGCATTTT. This chain connects TRBV18 to TRBJ1-5; maybe TRBD1 (6 bases). This CDR3 has 15 residues. The V gene lost 3 bases and the J gene lost 1 base, with 10 bases spanning the gap. Germline CDR1 KGHSH, CDR2 LQKENI.

J is TRBJ1-1 and V is TRBV4-3, with 10 bases that match TRBD1. Unmatched junction bases numbered 11, after V lost 3 bases and J lost 4 bases. This CDR3 has 17 amino acids. Germline V gene sequence: CDR1 LGHNA, CDR2 YSLEER. CDR3 sequence (DNA): TGCGCCAGCAGCCATCCCGAAGGGAGGACAGGGGGCACTGAAGCTTTCTTT. Encoded protein: CASSHPEGRTGGTEAFF.

This chain connects TRBV7-8 to TRBJ1-2; 7 bases map to TRBD1. Trimming took 4 bases from V and 3 from J; bases not matched to a gene: 5. Looked up from germline, CDR1 is SGHVS and CDR2 is FQNEAQ. The CDR3 totals 14 residues. The CDR3 loop is CASSSQGGYYGYTF. CDR3 nucleotides: TGTGCCAGCAGCTCCCAGGGGGGGTACTATGGCTACACCTTC.

The V call is TRBV2, the J call TRBJ2-6; TRBD1 might be the D (5 bases). Germline V gives CDR1 SNHLY, CDR2 FYNNEI. The CDR3 runs to 14 residues. V lost 6 bases and J lost 1, with 7 bases in between. The CDR3 is CASRGASGANVLTF. The CDR3 region has the DNA TGTGCCAGCAGAGGGGCTTCTGGGGCCAACGTCCTGACTTTC.

The chain carries TRBV5-6 and TRBJ1-2; TRBD1 aligns across 7 bases. Trimming took 4 bases from V and 2 from J; bases not matched to a gene: 5. The CDR3 is made up of 14 amino acids. Germline loops: CDR1 SGHDT, CDR2 YYEEEE. Here the CDR3 DNA reads TGTGCCAGCAGCCGGCAGGGGGAGAACTATGGCTACACCTTC. It codes for CASSRQGENYGYTF.

This chain joins TRBV5-5 and TRBJ1-1, with D possibly being TRBD1 (5 bases). The germline V and J ends were trimmed by 4 bases and 7 bases, with 14 bases remaining between them. The CDR3 runs to 13 residues. CDR1 is SGHKS, CDR2 YYEKEE, per germline (reference sequence). This CDR3 is CASSTGTVNEAFF. CDR3 DNA sequence: TGTGCCAGCAGCACCGGGACGGTGAATGAAGCTTTCTTT.

The chain uses TRBV6-5 and TRBJ1-4; a weak D match, TRBD1 (5 bases). The CDR3 has 15 residues. V was pared by 0 bases and J by 8 bases, with 13 bases between. Germline CDR1 is MNHEY and CDR2 is SVGAGI. The CDR3: CASSYSGTGREKLFF. The CDR3, as DNA: TGTGCCAGCAGTTACTCGGGGACGGGTAGGGAAAAACTGTTTTTT.

The chain combines TRBV6-6 with TRBJ2-2; tentative D call: TRBD1 (5 bases). CDR1 is MNHNY, CDR2 SVGAGI, per germline (reference sequence). V was clipped by 6 bases and J by 3 bases, with 8 bases between them. There are 13 residues in the CDR3. CDR3 protein: CASSPGYTGELFF. The CDR3 DNA follows: TGTGCCAGCAGCCCAGGGTACACCGGGGAGCTGTTTTTT.

The genes are TRBV6-5 and TRBJ1-2; D ambiguous. The V gene lost 4 bases and the J gene lost 4 bases, with 10 bases spanning the gap. This CDR3 is 13 amino acids long. CDR1 is MNHEY and CDR2 is SVGAGI in the germline V gene. The CDR3 protein is CASSSTDFYGYTF. CDR3 nucleotide sequence: TGTGCCAGCAGTTCAACAGACTTCTATGGCTACACCTTC.

The chain uses TRBV30 and TRBJ1-6; perhaps TRBD1 as D (6 bases). V lost 6 bases, J lost 0 bases, and 18 bases lay in between. The CDR3 length is 17 residues. The germline V gene has CDR1 GTSNPN and CDR2 SVGIG (reference sequence). The CDR3 spells CACSTGQLPSYNSPLHF. The DNA of the CDR3 is TGTGCCTGCTCCACAGGACAGCTCCCCTCCTATAATTCACCCCTCCACTTT.